What follows are 21 T cell receptor beta chains derived from one specimen sequenced in a study of blood T cells in healthy people across ages. Alongside a J-beta primer mix, a sample-barcoded 5' primer served in a second PCR lasting about 6 to 12 cycles. TCRdb reprocessed the 5' RACE reads with MiXCR, giving one entry per CDR3 protein. The sample has around 1.7 million distinct CDR3 sequences; approximately 28% are singletons. The sample comprised blood. The receptors were sampled from a woman aged 30 to 39 in good health.

Points on this clonotype: Just one base apart from a much larger clone, this may be a read error. This rearrangement joins TRBV2 to TRBJ1-6; weak D call: TRBD1 (6 bases). Germline CDR1 and CDR2: SNHLY and FYNNEI. The CDR3 is 14 amino acids. The CDR3 DNA is TGTGCCGGCAGGGCCGGGGGGCCTAATTCACCCCTCCACTTT. Translating gives CAGRAGGPNSPLHF.

This rearrangement joins TRBV29-1 to TRBJ1-5; no definite D call. V was cut by 4 bases and J by 5 bases, with 12 bases left in between. Germline V gene lookup returns CDR1 SQVTM and CDR2 ANQGSEA. CDR3 length equals 13 residues. As DNA, the CDR3 is TGCAGCGTTGGATCGGTGGCGGATCAGCCCCAGCATTTT. It specifies CSVGSVADQPQHF.

J is TRBJ2-1 and V is TRBV3-1; D remains unclear. The CDR3 totals 14 residues. Germline V CDR1 and CDR2: LGHDT, YNNKEL (reference sequence). The V end was cut by 1 base, the J end by 9 bases, with 13 bases between. CDR3 in amino acids: CASSQGAGPGEQFF. CDR3 coding DNA: TGTGCCAGCAGCCAAGGGGCAGGCCCCGGTGAGCAGTTCTTC.

This clonotype was observed a handful of times. The CDR3 here is CASSQAIAGAQETQYF. CDR3 nucleotides: TGTGCCAGCAGCCAAGCGATAGCGGGGGCCCAAGAGACCCAGTACTTC. V is TRBV3-1 and J is TRBJ2-5; TRBD2 matches 9 bases. Germline CDR1 reads LGHDT; CDR2 reads YNNKEL (reference sequence). The CDR3 runs 16 residues. V was clipped by 1 base and J by 1 base; unmatched bases: 4.

There are many counts of this clonotype. The J gene is TRBJ2-7, the V gene TRBV5-1; D may be TRBD1 or TRBD2 (5 bases each). Germline CDR1 SGHRS, CDR2 YFSETQ. The CDR3 contains 15 residues. V was pared by 4 bases and J by 1 base, with 15 bases between. The DNA for the CDR3 is TGCGCCAGCAGCCCGACGGGACCGGGATCCTACGAGCAGTACTTC. Protein: CASSPTGPGSYEQYF.

V and J are TRBV19 and TRBJ1-5; 8 bases are a match to TRBD1. The CDR3 loop spans 13 amino acids. The trim removed 7 bases at V and 6 bases at J, leaving 5 bases unmatched. The germline V gene has CDR1 LNHDA and CDR2 SQIVND (reference sequence). The CDR3 reads CASIPTGGQPQHF. The CDR3 DNA reads TGTGCCAGTATTCCTACAGGGGGTCAGCCCCAGCATTTT.

Ten or more counts support this clonotype. The chain couples TRBV5-1 to TRBJ2-3, with TRBD2 as a possible D gene (6 bases). The ends were cut back, 5 bases at V and 6 bases at J, with 13 bases in the middle. The CDR3 runs 13 residues. Per the germline V gene, CDR1 is SGHRS and CDR2 is YFSETQ. The DNA for the CDR3 is TGCGCCAGCAGGTGGGGGGAAGGTGATACGCAGTATTTT. This sequence encodes CASRWGEGDTQYF.

Worth noting for this clonotype: A much larger clone lies one base from this, so it may be a read error. The V call is TRBV29-1, the J call TRBJ1-2; D is unclear. The V gene lost 3 bases and the J gene lost 8 bases, with 7 bases spanning the gap. The CDR3 covers 10 residues. Germline values: CDR1 SQVTM, CDR2 ANQGSEA. CDR3 coding DNA: TGCAGCGTTGATGAGGGCGGCTACACCTTC. Protein sequence: CSVDEGGYTF.

J is TRBJ2-3 and V is TRBV5-1; 7 bases line up with TRBD2. V was pared by 6 bases and J by 0 bases, with 4 bases of the junction left unmatched. From germline, CDR1 is SGHRS and CDR2 YFSETQ. This CDR3 contains 14 residues. CDR3 nucleotides: TGCGCCAGCAACACCGGGGGGAGCACAGATACGCAGTATTTT. Translation gives CASNTGGSTDTQYF.

This clonotype was recorded a few times. The rearrangement links TRBV28 to TRBJ2-5; D is perhaps TRBD2 (6 bases). V was clipped by 3 bases and J by 7 bases, with 12 bases between them. The length of the CDR3 is 13 residues. CDR1 and CDR2 from the germline V gene are MDHEN and SYDVKM. CDR3 region: CASSLGGSWTQYF. The CDR3 nucleotides are TGTGCCAGCAGTTTGGGGGGATCGTGGACCCAGTACTTC.

This clonotype was detected a few times. This rearrangement joins TRBV12-3 or TRBV12-4 to TRBJ1-5; D not certain. The CDR3 has 15 residues. V was trimmed by 6 bases and J by 0 bases, leaving 12 bases between them. DNA of the CDR3: TGTGCCAGCAGCCCCAGTTCACATAGCAATCAGCCCCAGCATTTT. This codes for CASSPSSHSNQPQHF.

This chain uses TRBV9 with TRBJ2-5, with 7 bases lining up with TRBD1. This CDR3 is built from 15 residues. Germline-derived CDR1 and CDR2 are SGDLS and YYNGEE. Losses at the gene ends were 3 bases for V and 4 bases for J; bases not matched to a gene: 9. The CDR3 sequence: CASSAGTDPGETQYF. CDR3 in DNA: TGTGCCAGCAGCGCCGGGACAGACCCCGGAGAGACCCAGTACTTC. Filled out from reference TRBV9 and TRBJ2-5, the complete variable domain reads DSGVTQTPKHLITATGQRVTLRCSPRSGDLSVYWYQQSLDQGLQFLIQYYNGEERAKGNILERFSAQQFPDLHSELNLSSLELGDSALYFCASSAGTDPGETQYFGPGTRLLVL.

DNA for the CDR3: TGTGCCAGCAGACTAGGACAGGAAGCAGATACGCAGTATTTT. It yields the protein CASRLGQEADTQYF. The gene calls are TRBV12-3 or TRBV12-4 and TRBJ2-3; 7 positions match TRBD1. With V trimmed by 6 bases and J by 4 bases, 7 bases remained unmatched. The length of the CDR3 is 14 residues.

The gene calls are TRBV30 and TRBJ2-7; 8 bases map to TRBD2. CDR1 is GTSNPN and CDR2 is SVGIG in the germline V gene (reference sequence). V lost 4 bases to trimming and J lost 6 bases; unmatched junction nucleotides: 5. The CDR3 is 12 amino acids. In DNA, the CDR3 is TGTGCCTGGAACCGGGGGGGCTGCGAGCAGTACTTC. Translated: CAWNRGGCEQYF.

The chain employs TRBV29-1 and TRBJ1-2; D might be TRBD1 (5 bases). In germline, CDR1 is SQVTM, CDR2 ANQGSEA. The CDR3 contains 12 residues. V dropped 4 bases and J dropped 4 bases, with 10 bases sitting between them. CDR3: CSVGGLIYGYTF. The CDR3 region has the DNA TGCAGCGTTGGGGGACTGATCTATGGCTACACCTTC.

This clonotype was picked up many times. This chain uses TRBV6-5 with TRBJ2-7; 8 bases fit TRBD1. The V segment lost 5 bases and the J segment 1 base; nucleotides outside the gene matches: 7. There are 15 residues in the CDR3. CDR1 is MNHEY, CDR2 SVGAGI, per germline. As DNA, the CDR3 is TGTGCCAGCAGTCCCACAGGGGGTTATTCCTACGAGCAGTACTTC. It translates to CASSPTGGYSYEQYF.

This clonotype was picked up a small number of times. The chain combines TRBV7-2 with TRBJ2-5, with 7 nucleotides matching TRBD1. This CDR3 is built from 15 residues. The germline CDR1 and CDR2 sequences are SGHTA and FQGNSA. V shed 3 bases, J shed 4 bases, and the junction held 8 bases outside the gene matches. The CDR3 DNA sequence: TGTGCCAGCAGCTTCGATGGGACAGAAGGAGAGACCCAGTACTTC. Translation gives CASSFDGTEGETQYF.

The chain couples TRBV29-1 to TRBJ2-5; D possibly corresponds to TRBD2 (6 bases). The J call is uncertain, as TRBJ2-7 better fits the DNA end. This CDR3 is built from 13 residues. Germline CDR1 is SQVTM and CDR2 is ANQGSEA. The CDR3, as DNA: TGCAGCGTTGATTTGCGGGGAAGGGACGAGCAGTACTTC. Translating gives CSVDLRGRDEQYF.

This clonotype was picked up a small number of times. This chain connects TRBV20-1 to TRBJ2-1; 9 nucleotides align to TRBD1. CDR1 and CDR2 (germline): DFQATT, SNEGSKA (reference sequence). V was pared by 5 bases and J by 8 bases, with 4 bases of the junction left unmatched. This CDR3 region has 12 residues. CDR3 nucleotide sequence: TGCAGTGCTGGGACAGGGAGAGATGAGCAGTTCTTC. This gives the protein CSAGTGRDEQFF.

This clonotype has a handful of counts. The chain carries TRBV10-1 and TRBJ2-3; 10 bases match TRBD1. CDR1 is WNHNN, CDR2 SYGVQD, per germline (reference sequence). This CDR3 region has 16 residues. V trimming: 3 bases; J trimming: 5 bases; junction bases outside the gene matches: 8. CDR3 DNA sequence: TGCGCCAGCAGTGACCCGCAGGGACAGGGGATAGATACGCAGTATTTT. Translating gives CASSDPQGQGIDTQYF.

This clonotype appeared once. The chain combines TRBV10-2 with TRBJ1-5; D ambiguous. The germline V gene encodes CDR1 WSHSY and CDR2 SAAADI. V lost 0 bases, J lost 0 bases, and 6 bases lay in between. This CDR3 is built from 15 residues. CDR3: CASSESVNSNQPQHF. CDR3 DNA sequence: TGCGCCAGCAGTGAGTCGGTAAATAGCAATCAGCCCCAGCATTTT.